A selection of T cell receptor beta chains follows, all from one sample in a study of CD8 T cells in ankylosing spondylitis. TCRdb passed the 5' RACE reads through MiXCR, listing each CDR3 protein once. The data contain some 180,000 distinct CDR3 sequences, 18% of them seen just once; the ten biggest clones take up 4.3%. Sequenced material: blood, either unsorted or a sorted T cell fraction (not recorded which). These receptors were taken from a male donor between 5 and 29 years old with ankylosing spondylitis or in good health (not recorded which). CDR3s leave out the opening cysteine and the closing phenylalanine or tryptophan. The order of the fields is V gene, CDR3 length, clone size, J gene, CDR3 protein. Clone size appears in some rows only: once, few, many, or a class for an expanded clone.

V gene: TRBV20-1
CDR3 length: 14
clone size: .
J gene: TRBJ1-5
CDR3 protein: SARLTGTGGNQPQH

V gene: TRBV7-2
CDR3 length: 12
clone size: many
J gene: TRBJ1-4
CDR3 protein: ASSRDSWNEKLF

V gene: TRBV12-3/TRBV12-4
CDR3 length: 12
clone size: many
J gene: TRBJ1-4
CDR3 protein: ASTRTGGNEKLF

V gene: TRBV6-2/TRBV6-3
CDR3 length: 13
clone size: .
J gene: TRBJ2-7
CDR3 protein: ASRQHGTGMYEQY

V gene: TRBV20-1
CDR3 length: 14
clone size: many
J gene: TRBJ1-2
CDR3 protein: SAREMFQLDPRGYT

V gene: TRBV7-8
CDR3 length: 13
clone size: many
J gene: TRBJ2-3
CDR3 protein: ASSLEDGHTDTQY

V gene: TRBV27
CDR3 length: 12
clone size: few
J gene: TRBJ2-7
CDR3 protein: ASSPAGLRGEQY

V gene: TRBV6-5
CDR3 length: 11
clone size: many
J gene: TRBJ1-1
CDR3 protein: ASSQQGYTEAF

V gene: TRBV29-1
CDR3 length: 8
clone size: .
J gene: TRBJ2-7
CDR3 protein: SPLTYEQY

V gene: TRBV10-3
CDR3 length: 13
clone size: many
J gene: TRBJ2-7
CDR3 protein: AISDKGQGTYEQY

V gene: TRBV20-1
CDR3 length: 9
clone size: once
J gene: TRBJ2-1
CDR3 protein: SARDPNEQF

V gene: TRBV5-1
CDR3 length: 14
clone size: many
J gene: TRBJ2-2
CDR3 protein: ASSLGWREMAGELF

V gene: TRBV14
CDR3 length: 15
clone size: many
J gene: TRBJ1-3
CDR3 protein: ASSRDSTGLSGNTIY

V gene: TRBV2
CDR3 length: 13
clone size: many
J gene: TRBJ1-5
CDR3 protein: ASSVGTASNQPQH

V gene: TRBV11-2
CDR3 length: 13
clone size: many
J gene: TRBJ2-7
CDR3 protein: ASSLVAGGRYEQY

V gene: TRBV29-1
CDR3 length: 12
clone size: many
J gene: TRBJ2-1
CDR3 protein: SVESSSNNNEQF

V gene: TRBV1
CDR3 length: 12
clone size: many
J gene: TRBJ2-1
CDR3 protein: TSTLRGSYNEQF

V gene: TRBV20-1
CDR3 length: 13
clone size: many
J gene: TRBJ1-2
CDR3 protein: SARAPVDLMPGYT

V gene: TRBV29-1
CDR3 length: 12
clone size: many
J gene: TRBJ2-2
CDR3 protein: SVETGLYPGELF

V gene: TRBV29-1
CDR3 length: 12
clone size: many
J gene: TRBJ2-1
CDR3 protein: SVGAAVPYNEQF

V gene: TRBV29-1
CDR3 length: 14
clone size: many
J gene: TRBJ2-5
CDR3 protein: SVSGLWQGAGETQY

V gene: TRBV13
CDR3 length: 11
clone size: many
J gene: TRBJ2-3
CDR3 protein: ASSFGLADTQY